This T cell receptor beta chain was retrieved from a study of PD-1 blockade in classical Hodgkin lymphoma. Study as a whole: On a schedule of every 2 weeks, patients received nivolumab 3 mg/kg intravenously. Study-level findings and limits: Before treatment, complete responders showed about the same diversity as newly diagnosed patients. Lower baseline TCR diversity was reported for newly diagnosed patients than for healthy donors.

Trimming took 1 base from V and 4 from J, leaving 13 bases between them. Germline loops: CDR1 LNHDA, CDR2 SQIVND (reference sequence). The CDR3 spans 15 residues. About this clone itself: The target antigen is unknown.

Profiling relied on immunoSEQ multiplex PCR, and the TCRdb table lists in-frame clones only, not all of them. The sample holds around 66,000 clones, 71% seen once. Following autologous stem cell transplantation, relapse occurred in every patient, and exposure to brentuximab vedotin varied. Best responses were complete response, partial response or progressive disease. The sequence came from a human donor with classical Hodgkin lymphoma. The chain has TRBV19 and TRBJ1-2, with TRBD1 as a possible D gene (6 bases). The sequencing used peripheral blood mononuclear cells (PBMCs), collected before the second cycle of nivolumab. The CDR3 region is CASSIAPQGFYGYTF. The DNA for the CDR3 is TGTGCCAGTAGTATAGCCCCTCAGGGGTTCTATGGCTACACCTTC. Supplemented by reference TRBV19 and TRBJ1-2, the full variable domain reads DGGITQSPKYLFRKEGQNVTLSCEQNLNHDAMYWYRQDPGQGLRLIYYSQIVNDFQKGDIAEGYSVSREKKESFPLTVTSAQKNPTAFYLCASSIAPQGFYGYTFGSGTRLTVV.